Below are 4 T cell receptor beta chains sequenced from a single sample in a study of vaccination and CD4 T cells after COVID-19. Their specific antigens are unknown. The treatment denotes: roughly ten-day PBMC culture with coronavirus spike peptide pools or control peptides (ViraFEST assay). The Oncomine TCR Beta short-read assay sequenced DNA from cultured CD4+ T cells. TCRdb fed the PCR reads into MiXCR, producing one record per CDR3 protein. Of about 15,000 distinct CDR3 sequences listed, around 53% are singletons. Sequencing was performed on CD4+ T cells from blood, cultured in vitro, taken before SARS-CoV-2 vaccination. Receptors were obtained from a human donor who had recovered from COVID-19.

This clonotype occurred a few times. The chain's CDR3 is CASSLVGGYEQYF. The CDR3 coding sequence is TGTGCCAGCAGCTTGGTAGGCGGGTACGAGCAGTACTTC. This chain joins TRBV11-2 and TRBJ2-7; TRBD2 is a possible D gene (5 bases). This CDR3 has 13 residues. Germline V gene sequence: CDR1 SGHAT, CDR2 FQNNGV. The V gene lost 3 bases and the J gene lost 4 bases, with 10 bases spanning the gap.

The chain links TRBV9 to TRBJ1-2, with 7 bases that match TRBD1. The trim removed 2 bases at V and 4 bases at J, leaving 8 bases unmatched. This CDR3 contains 15 residues. Germline lookup yields CDR1 SGDLS and CDR2 YYNGEE. The CDR3 DNA reads as TGTGCCAGCAGCGTTGGATGGGACAGACTCTATGGCTACACCTTC. It codes for CASSVGWDRLYGYTF.

The chain couples TRBV6-5 to TRBJ1-1; D call uncertain. Germline assignment: CDR1 MNHEY and CDR2 SVGAGI. The CDR3 is 14 residues long. Trimming shortened V by 2 bases and J by 3 bases, and 10 bases separated the two germline ends. The CDR3 nucleotides are TGTGCCAGCAGTTACGATGGCACCTACACTGAAGCTTTCTTT. Its translation: CASSYDGTYTEAFF.

The sample holds a few counts of this clonotype. The V and J genes are TRBV20-1 and TRBJ2-1, with D tentatively TRBD1 or TRBD2 (5 bases each). In germline, CDR1 is DFQATT, CDR2 SNEGSKA (reference sequence). The CDR3 is made up of 14 amino acids. The chain's CDR3 is CRAIGRGPNNEQFF. CDR3 nucleotides: TGCCGGGCGATAGGCCGGGGCCCTAACAATGAGCAGTTCTTC.